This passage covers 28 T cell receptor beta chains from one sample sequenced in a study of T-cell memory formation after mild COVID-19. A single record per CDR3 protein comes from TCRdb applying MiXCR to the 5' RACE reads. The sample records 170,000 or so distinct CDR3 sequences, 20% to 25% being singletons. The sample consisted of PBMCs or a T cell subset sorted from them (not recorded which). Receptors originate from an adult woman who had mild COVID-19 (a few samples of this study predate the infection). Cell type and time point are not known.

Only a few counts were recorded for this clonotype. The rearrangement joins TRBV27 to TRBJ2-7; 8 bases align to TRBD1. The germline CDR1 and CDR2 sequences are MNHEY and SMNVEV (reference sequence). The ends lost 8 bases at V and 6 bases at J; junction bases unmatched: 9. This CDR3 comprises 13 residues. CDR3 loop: CASRGQGSREQYF. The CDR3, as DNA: TGTGCCAGCCGTGGACAGGGTAGCCGCGAGCAGTACTTC.

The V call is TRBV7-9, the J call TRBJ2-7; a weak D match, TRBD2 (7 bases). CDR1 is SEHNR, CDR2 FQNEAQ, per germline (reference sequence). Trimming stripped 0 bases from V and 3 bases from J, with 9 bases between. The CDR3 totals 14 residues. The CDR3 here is CASSLAGGLYEQYF. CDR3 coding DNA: TGTGCCAGCAGCTTAGCCGGGGGGCTCTACGAGCAGTACTTC.

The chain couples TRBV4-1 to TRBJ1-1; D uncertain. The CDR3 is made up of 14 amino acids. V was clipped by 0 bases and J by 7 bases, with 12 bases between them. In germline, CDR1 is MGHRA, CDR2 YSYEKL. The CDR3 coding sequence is TGCGCCAGCAGCCAAGATGGAAGTCCGATTGAAGCTTTCTTT. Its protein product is CASSQDGSPIEAFF.

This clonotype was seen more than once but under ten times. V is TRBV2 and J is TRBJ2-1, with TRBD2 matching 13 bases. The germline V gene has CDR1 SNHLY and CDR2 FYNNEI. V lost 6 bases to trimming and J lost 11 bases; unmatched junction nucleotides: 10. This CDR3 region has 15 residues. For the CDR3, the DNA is TGTGCCAGCAGCCCGGGACTAGCGGGATCAATTAAGCAGTTCTTC. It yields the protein CASSPGLAGSIKQFF. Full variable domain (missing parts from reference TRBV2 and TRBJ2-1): EPEVTQTPSHQVTQMGQEVILRCVPISNHLYFYWYRQILGQKVEFLVSFYNNEISEKSEIFDDQFSVERPDGSNFTLKIRSTKLEDSAMYFCASSPGLAGSIKQFFGPGTRLTVL.

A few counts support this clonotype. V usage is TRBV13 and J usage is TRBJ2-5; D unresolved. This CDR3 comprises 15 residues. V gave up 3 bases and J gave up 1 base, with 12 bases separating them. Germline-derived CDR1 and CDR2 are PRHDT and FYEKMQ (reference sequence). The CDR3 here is CASSLSPRFQETQYF. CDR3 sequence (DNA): TGTGCCAGCAGCTTGTCCCCCAGATTCCAAGAGACCCAGTACTTC.

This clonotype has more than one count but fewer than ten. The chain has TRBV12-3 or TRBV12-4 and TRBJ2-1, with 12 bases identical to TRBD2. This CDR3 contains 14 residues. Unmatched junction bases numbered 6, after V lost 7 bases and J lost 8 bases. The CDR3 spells CASKSSGRAYEQFF. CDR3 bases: TGTGCCAGCAAATCTAGCGGGAGGGCCTATGAGCAGTTCTTC.

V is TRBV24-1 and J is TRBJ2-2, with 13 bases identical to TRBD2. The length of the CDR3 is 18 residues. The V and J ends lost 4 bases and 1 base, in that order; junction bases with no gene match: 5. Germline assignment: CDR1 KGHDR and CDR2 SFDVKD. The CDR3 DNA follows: TGTGCCACCAGTGACATGGGGACTAGCGGGGTGAACACCGGGGAGCTGTTTTTT. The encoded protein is CATSDMGTSGVNTGELFF.

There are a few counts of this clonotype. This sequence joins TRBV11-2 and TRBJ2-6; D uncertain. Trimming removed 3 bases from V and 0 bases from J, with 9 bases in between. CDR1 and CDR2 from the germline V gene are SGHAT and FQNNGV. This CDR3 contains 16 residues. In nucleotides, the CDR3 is TGTGCCAGCAGCTTGGCACAACTCTCTGGGGCCAACGTCCTGACTTTC. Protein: CASSLAQLSGANVLTF.

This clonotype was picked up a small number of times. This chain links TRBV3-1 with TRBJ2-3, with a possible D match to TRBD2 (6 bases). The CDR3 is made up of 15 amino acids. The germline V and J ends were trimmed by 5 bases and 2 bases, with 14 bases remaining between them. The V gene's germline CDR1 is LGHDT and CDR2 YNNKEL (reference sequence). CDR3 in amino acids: CASSDPGGITDTQYF. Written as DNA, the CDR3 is TGTGCCAGCAGCGACCCCGGCGGGATCACAGATACGCAGTATTTT.

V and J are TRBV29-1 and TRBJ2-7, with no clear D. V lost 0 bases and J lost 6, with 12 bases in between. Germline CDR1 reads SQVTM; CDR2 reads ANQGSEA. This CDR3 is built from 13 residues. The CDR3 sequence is CSVEEFESGEQYF. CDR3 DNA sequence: TGCAGCGTTGAAGAGTTTGAGTCAGGCGAGCAGTACTTC.

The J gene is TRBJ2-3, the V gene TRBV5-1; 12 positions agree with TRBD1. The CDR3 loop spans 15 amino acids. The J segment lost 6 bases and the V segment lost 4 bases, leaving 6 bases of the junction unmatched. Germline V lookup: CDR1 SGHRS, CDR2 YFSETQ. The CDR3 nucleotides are TGCGCCAGCAGCAGGGGACAGGGGGCAGGGGATACGCAGTATTTT. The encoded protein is CASSRGQGAGDTQYF.

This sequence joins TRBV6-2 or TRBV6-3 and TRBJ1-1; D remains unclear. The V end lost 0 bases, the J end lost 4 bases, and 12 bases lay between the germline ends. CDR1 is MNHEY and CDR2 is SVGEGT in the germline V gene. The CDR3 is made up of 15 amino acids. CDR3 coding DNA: TGTGCCAGCAGTTACTCGTGGGGAGGCGGCACTGAAGCTTTCTTT. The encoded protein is CASSYSWGGGTEAFF.

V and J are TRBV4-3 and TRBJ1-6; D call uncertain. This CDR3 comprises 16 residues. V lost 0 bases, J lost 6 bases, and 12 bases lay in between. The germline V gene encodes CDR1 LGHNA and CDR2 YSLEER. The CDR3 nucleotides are TGCGCCAGCAGCCAAGATCCCCCGTCCCTTAATTCACCCCTCCACTTT. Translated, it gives CASSQDPPSLNSPLHF.

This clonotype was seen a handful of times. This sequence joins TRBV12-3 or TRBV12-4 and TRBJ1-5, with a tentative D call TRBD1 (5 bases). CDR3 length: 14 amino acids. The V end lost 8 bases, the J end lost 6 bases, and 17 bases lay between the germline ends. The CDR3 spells CASALGDGFQPQHF. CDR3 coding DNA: TGTGCCAGCGCTCTGGGGGACGGTTTTCAGCCCCAGCATTTT.

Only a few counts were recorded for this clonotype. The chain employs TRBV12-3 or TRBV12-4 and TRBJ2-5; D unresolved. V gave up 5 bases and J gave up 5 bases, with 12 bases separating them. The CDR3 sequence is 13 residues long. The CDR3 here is CASSPGPRETQYF. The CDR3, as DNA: TGTGCCAGCAGTCCTGGACCCCGGGAGACCCAGTACTTC.

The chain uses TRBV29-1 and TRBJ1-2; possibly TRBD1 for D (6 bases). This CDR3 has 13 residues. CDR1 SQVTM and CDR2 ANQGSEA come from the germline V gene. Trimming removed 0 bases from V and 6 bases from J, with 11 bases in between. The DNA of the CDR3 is TGCAGCGTTGAAGAATGGACAGTGGATGGCTACACCTTC. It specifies CSVEEWTVDGYTF.

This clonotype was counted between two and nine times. The CDR3 DNA reads TGTGCCAGCAGCACGACAGCTACGAACACTGAAGCTTTCTTT. It specifies CASSTTATNTEAFF. V usage is TRBV7-9 and J usage is TRBJ1-1; D is possibly TRBD1 (5 bases). Germline CDR1 SEHNR, CDR2 FQNEAQ (reference sequence). The CDR3 is made up of 14 amino acids. The ends were cut back, 5 bases at V and 1 base at J, with 11 bases in the middle.

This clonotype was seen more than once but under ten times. The CDR3 coding sequence is TGTGCCAGTAGTATAGCCCCTCGGTCTCCTTACAATGAGCAGTTCTTC. Translated: CASSIAPRSPYNEQFF. The V gene is TRBV19, the J gene TRBJ2-1; D is uncertain. Per the germline V gene, CDR1 is LNHDA and CDR2 is SQIVND (reference sequence). This CDR3 has 16 residues. The V end was cut by 1 base, the J end by 4 bases, with 14 bases between. The full variable domain, its missing parts supplied by reference TRBV19 and TRBJ2-1, is DGGITQSPKYLFRKEGQNVTLSCEQNLNHDAMYWYRQDPGQGLRLIYYSQIVNDFQKGDIAEGYSVSREKKESFPLTVTSAQKNPTAFYLCASSIAPRSPYNEQFFGPGTRLTVL.

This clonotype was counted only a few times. CDR3 in amino acids: CASSLDSGLAGDTDTQYF. The CDR3 DNA reads as TGTGCCAGCAGCTTAGATTCCGGACTAGCGGGAGACACAGATACGCAGTATTTT. J is TRBJ2-3 and V is TRBV11-2; 13 nucleotides match TRBD2. Germline V gene lookup returns CDR1 SGHAT and CDR2 FQNNGV. The length of the CDR3 is 18 residues. After removal of 0 bases from V and 2 bases from J, the junction contained 5 bases not matched to a gene.

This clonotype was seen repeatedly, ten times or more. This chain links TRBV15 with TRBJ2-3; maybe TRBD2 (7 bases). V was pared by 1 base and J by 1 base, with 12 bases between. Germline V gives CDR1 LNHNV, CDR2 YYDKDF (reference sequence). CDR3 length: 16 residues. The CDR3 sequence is CATSRAGGGGTDTQYF. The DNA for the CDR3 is TGTGCCACCAGCAGAGCCGGAGGGGGGGGCACAGATACGCAGTATTTT.

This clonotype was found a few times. The CDR3, as DNA: TGCAGTGCTAGAACGGGGGACATTATTTATGGCTACACCTTC. Encoded protein: CSARTGDIIYGYTF. The chain couples TRBV20-1 to TRBJ1-2; D is perhaps TRBD1 (6 bases). The CDR3 is 14 amino acids. The V end was cut by 2 bases, the J end by 5 bases, with 15 bases between. Per germline, CDR1 DFQATT and CDR2 SNEGSKA (reference sequence).

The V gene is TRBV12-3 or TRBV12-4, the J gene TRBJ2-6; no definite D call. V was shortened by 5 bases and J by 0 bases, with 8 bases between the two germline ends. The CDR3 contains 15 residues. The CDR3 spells CASSPYDSGANVLTF. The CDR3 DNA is TGTGCCAGCAGTCCGTACGACTCTGGGGCCAACGTCCTGACTTTC.

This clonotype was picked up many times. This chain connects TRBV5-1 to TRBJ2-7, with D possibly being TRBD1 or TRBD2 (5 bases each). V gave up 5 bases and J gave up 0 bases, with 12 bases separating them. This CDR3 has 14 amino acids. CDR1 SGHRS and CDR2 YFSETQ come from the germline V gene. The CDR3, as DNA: TGCGCCAGCAGGCCCGGGGACGGCTCCTACGAGCAGTACTTC. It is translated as CASRPGDGSYEQYF.

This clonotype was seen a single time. The DNA of the CDR3 is TGTGCCAGCAGCTTGGGGTATGTCGAGCAGTACTTC. This encodes CASSLGYVEQYF. The V and J genes are TRBV5-6 and TRBJ2-7; D remains unclear. The ends were cut back, 0 bases at V and 6 bases at J, with 7 bases in the middle. Germline V lookup: CDR1 SGHDT, CDR2 YYEEEE. The CDR3 is 12 residues long.

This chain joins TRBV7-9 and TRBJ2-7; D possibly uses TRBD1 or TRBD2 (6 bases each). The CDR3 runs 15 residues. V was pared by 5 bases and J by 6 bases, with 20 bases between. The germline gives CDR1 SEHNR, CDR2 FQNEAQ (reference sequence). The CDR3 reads CASSPGDSPGSEQYF. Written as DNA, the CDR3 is TGTGCCAGCAGCCCAGGGGACTCCCCAGGGAGCGAGCAGTACTTC.

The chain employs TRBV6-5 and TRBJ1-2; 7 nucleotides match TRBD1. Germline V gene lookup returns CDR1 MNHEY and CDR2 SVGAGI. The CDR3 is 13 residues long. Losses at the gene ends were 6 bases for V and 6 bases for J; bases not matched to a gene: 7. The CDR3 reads CASSYGTVNGYTF. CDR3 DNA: TGTGCCAGCAGCTACGGGACAGTCAATGGCTACACCTTC.

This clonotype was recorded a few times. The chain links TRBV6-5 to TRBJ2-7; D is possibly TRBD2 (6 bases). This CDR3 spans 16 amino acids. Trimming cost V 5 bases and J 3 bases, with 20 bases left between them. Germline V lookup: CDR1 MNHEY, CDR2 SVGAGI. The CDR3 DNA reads TGTGCCAGCAGTCCCCGGGACTCCCGGTCCGACTACGAGCAGTACTTC. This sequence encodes CASSPRDSRSDYEQYF.

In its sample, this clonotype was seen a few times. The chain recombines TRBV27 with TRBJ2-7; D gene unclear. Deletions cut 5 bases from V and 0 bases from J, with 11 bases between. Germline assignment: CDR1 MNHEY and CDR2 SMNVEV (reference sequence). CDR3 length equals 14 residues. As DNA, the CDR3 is TGTGCCAGCAGTCCCTTTGGTAACTCCTACGAGCAGTACTTC. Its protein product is CASSPFGNSYEQYF.